This is a list of T cell receptor beta chains from one sample in a study of T cells in Graves' hyperthyroidism and ophthalmopathy. One entry per CDR3 protein results from TCRdb running MiXCR on the multiplex PCR reads. The table lists 110,000 to 150,000 distinct CDR3 sequences, around 20% of them singletons. Sequenced sample: blood. These receptors were taken from a woman aged 50 to 60 with Graves' hyperthyroidism that later progressed to Graves' ophthalmopathy. Both conserved end residues are part of each CDR3. The D gene is left open where the match is weak. Size values are once, few and many counts, or a class for expanded clones, and some rows have none.

abundance: -
d_gene: -
j_gene: TRBJ2-7
v_gene: TRBV7-9
CDR3aa: CASSLMQGGTALDEQYF
CDR3nt: TGTGCCAGCAGCCTCATGCAGGGCGGGACAGCATTGGACGAGCAGTACTTC

abundance: -
d_gene: -
j_gene: TRBJ2-1
v_gene: TRBV7-3
CDR3aa: CASSLTSPTRGRSNEQFF
CDR3nt: TGTGCCAGCAGCTTAACGTCCCCGACTAGAGGGAGGAGCAATGAGCAGTTCTTC

abundance: many
d_gene: TRBD2
j_gene: TRBJ2-1
v_gene: TRBV4-2
CDR3aa: CASSQGLAAYDEQFF
CDR3nt: TGTGCCAGCAGCCAAGGGCTAGCGGCCTACGATGAGCAGTTCTTC

abundance: few
d_gene: TRBD2
j_gene: TRBJ2-7
v_gene: TRBV5-1
CDR3aa: CASSFTSGDYEQYF
CDR3nt: TGCGCCAGCAGCTTTACTAGCGGGGACTACGAGCAGTACTTC

abundance: -
d_gene: -
j_gene: TRBJ1-3
v_gene: TRBV12-3/TRBV12-4
CDR3aa: CASSLSSGNTIYF
CDR3nt: TGTGCCAGCAGTTTGAGCTCTGGAAACACCATATATTTT

abundance: many
d_gene: -
j_gene: TRBJ2-1
v_gene: TRBV2
CDR3aa: CASSILGSSYNEQFF
CDR3nt: TGTGCCAGCAGTATCCTAGGCAGCTCCTACAATGAGCAGTTCTTC

abundance: -
d_gene: -
j_gene: TRBJ2-3
v_gene: TRBV7-9
CDR3aa: CASSPSGTGTDTQYF
CDR3nt: TGTGCCAGCAGCCCTTCCGGTACGGGGACAGATACGCAGTATTTT

abundance: many
d_gene: -
j_gene: TRBJ2-7
v_gene: TRBV27
CDR3aa: CASSVMEGAREQYF
CDR3nt: TGTGCCAGCAGTGTCATGGAGGGGGCAAGGGAGCAGTACTTC

abundance: -
d_gene: TRBD2
j_gene: TRBJ2-1
v_gene: TRBV4-1
CDR3aa: CASSQGLAEGNEQFF
CDR3nt: TGCGCCAGCAGCCAAGGGCTAGCGGAGGGGAATGAGCAGTTCTTC

abundance: -
d_gene: -
j_gene: TRBJ2-7
v_gene: TRBV11-2
CDR3aa: CASSPREEQYF
CDR3nt: TGTGCCAGCAGCCCCAGGGAAGAGCAGTACTTC

abundance: many
d_gene: TRBD1
j_gene: TRBJ1-1
v_gene: TRBV3-1
CDR3aa: CASRPTGSKTEAFF
CDR3nt: TGTGCCAGCAGGCCGACAGGGTCGAAAACTGAAGCTTTCTTT